This entry features one T cell receptor (beta chain) sequence. Its specificity is unknown. This sample is part of a study of long-term antiretroviral therapy in people with HIV. General study results and limits: Whichever time point was examined, clones expanded before ART dominated the repertoire. ART-treated samples gained diversity yet remained below transplant donor controls.

The CDR3 loop spans 19 amino acids. V shed 4 bases, J shed 0 bases, and the junction held 14 bases outside the gene matches. Sampling of each donor yielded at least one pre-ART PBMC sample and at least two post-ART PBMC samples. At survey level, the immunoSEQ assay was run in its v3.0 version. The study targeted about 40,000-55,000 T-cell genomes per sample in sequencing. Produced via immunoSEQ multiplex PCR; TCRdb's table is partial and in-frame only. The data show roughly 37,000 clones, with 80% seen just once and roughly 5.8% held by the top ten. The clonotype comes from a man aged 30 to 39 with HIV. The chain combines TRBV23-1 with TRBJ1-5; 8 nucleotides agree with TRBD1. TRBV23-1 is marked as an open reading frame, function uncertain. The sequences come from unsorted PBMCs, collected 3.4 years after starting antiretroviral therapy. In DNA, the CDR3 is TGCGCCAGCAGTCGTCCGAGACAGGGGAGGGAATATAGCAATCAGCCCCAGCATTTT. This translates into CASSRPRQGREYSNQPQHF.